The entry below gives a single TCR beta chain sequence along with its context. The source of the sample is a study of shared clonotypes between healthy human individuals. The CDR3 sequence is 15 residues long. The ends were cut back, 3 bases at V and 0 bases at J, with 8 bases in the middle. CDR1 MDHEN and CDR2 SYDVKM come from the germline V gene. In the original processing: Junction-only immunoSEQ data arrived without quality scores, meaning filtering differed. Produced via immunoSEQ multiplex PCR; TCRdb's table is partial and in-frame only. D and trimming come from the DNA, and the V and J calls and clone size come from that table. The data show about 700,000 clones, under 95% seen once. Naive CD8 cells, CD45RO-negative and positively selected for CCR7, excluded terminally differentiated effector memory CD45RA+ cells.

The TCR was taken from a man younger than 40 in good health. Sequencing was carried out using naive CD8+ T cells sorted from blood. This chain links TRBV28 with TRBJ2-2; D not resolved. The CDR3 spells CASSFYRANTGELFF. The CDR3 DNA is TGTGCCAGCAGTTTCTACCGGGCGAACACCGGGGAGCTGTTTTTT.